Below, 9 T cell receptor beta chains from the same sample are listed, as sequenced in a study of blood T cell repertoires in COVID-19. The protocol was immunoSEQ multiplex PCR, while the TCRdb copy is restricted to in-frame clones and leaves out a portion. This sample yields 96,000 or so clones, of which roughly four fifths are seen a single time; roughly 4.8% belongs to the top ten. Sequenced sample: peripheral blood. The origin of the receptors is an elderly man with COVID-19, enrolled during active disease.

This chain connects TRBV10-3 to TRBJ1-1; 7 bases align to TRBD1. The J segment lost 8 bases and the V segment lost 10 bases, leaving 16 bases of the junction unmatched. From germline, CDR1 is ENHRY and CDR2 SYGVKD. The CDR3 loop spans 14 amino acids. CDR3 DNA sequence: TGTGCCACGAGCGAGGCCCAGAGGGGGCTAGAAGCTTTCTTT. Protein product: CATSEAQRGLEAFF.

The chain recombines TRBV19 with TRBJ2-3, with D possibly matching TRBD2 (6 bases). Germline V gene data show CDR1 as LNHDA and CDR2 as SQIVND (reference sequence). Trimming stripped 6 bases from V and 0 bases from J, with 16 bases between. The CDR3 runs 16 residues. The DNA of the CDR3 is TGTGCCAGTAGGCGAAGGGCGGGGTTCAGCACAGATACGCAGTATTTT. Protein: CASRRRAGFSTDTQYF. Supplemented by reference TRBV19 and TRBJ2-3, the full variable domain reads DGGITQSPKYLFRKEGQNVTLSCEQNLNHDAMYWYRQDPGQGLRLIYYSQIVNDFQKGDIAEGYSVSREKKESFPLTVTSAQKNPTAFYLCASRRRAGFSTDTQYFGPGTRLTVL.

This chain joins TRBV11-1 and TRBJ1-2; 7 bases agree with TRBD1. The CDR3 is 15 residues long. In germline, CDR1 is SGHAT, CDR2 FQDESV (reference sequence). Losses at the gene ends were 5 bases for V and 4 bases for J; bases not matched to a gene: 10. CDR3 DNA: TGTGCCAGCAGCCAACAGGGACAGACCACCTATGGCTACACCTTC. This gives the protein CASSQQGQTTYGYTF.

The rearrangement uses TRBV11-1 and TRBJ2-1, with TRBD2 matching over 7 bases. With V trimmed by 5 bases and J by 1 base, 8 bases remained unmatched. This CDR3 region has 16 residues. CDR1 SGHAT and CDR2 FQDESV come from the germline V gene (reference sequence). The CDR3 region is CASSTPSGTSYNEQFF. The CDR3 DNA sequence: TGTGCCAGCAGCACCCCAAGCGGGACGTCCTACAATGAGCAGTTCTTC.

This sequence joins TRBV27 and TRBJ1-6, with D possibly matching TRBD1 (5 bases). The CDR3 has 14 amino acids. Trimming took 2 bases from V and 7 from J, leaving 9 bases between them. Per the germline V gene, CDR1 is MNHEY and CDR2 is SMNVEV (reference sequence). The CDR3, as DNA: TGTGCCAGCAGTTTAGGGGCGGGGAATTCACCCCTCCACTTT. Protein product: CASSLGAGNSPLHF.

Written as DNA, the CDR3 is TGTGCCTGCATTCCCCCAGGGCCTATGGCTTTCTTT. Protein product: CACIPPGPMAFF. V and J are TRBV30 and TRBJ1-1; D is perhaps TRBD1 (5 bases). Per the germline V gene, CDR1 is GTSNPN and CDR2 is SVGIG (reference sequence). V was clipped by 6 bases and J by 11 bases, with 19 bases between them. The length of the CDR3 is 12 residues.

The genes are TRBV28 and TRBJ1-2, with 11 bases identical to TRBD1. The CDR3 sequence is 15 residues long. Unmatched junction bases numbered 4, after V lost 2 bases and J lost 5 bases. Germline CDR1 and CDR2: MDHEN and SYDVKM. The CDR3 DNA is TGTGCCAGCAGTTTAACGGGACAGGGGGATTATGGCTACACCTTC. Protein: CASSLTGQGDYGYTF.

The J gene is TRBJ2-3, the V gene TRBV5-8; 7 nucleotides align to TRBD2. Germline CDR1 SGHTS, CDR2 YDEGEE. With 5 bases clipped from V and 5 bases from J, the junction kept 11 bases outside the gene matches. This CDR3 has 15 amino acids. CDR3 nucleotide sequence: TGTGCCAGCAGGTTCGGACTAGTTGGCATAGATACGCAGTATTTT. This translates into CASRFGLVGIDTQYF.

J is TRBJ2-7 and V is TRBV10-3, with a possible D match to TRBD2 (5 bases). This CDR3 comprises 14 residues. V was trimmed by 4 bases and J by 0 bases, leaving 10 bases between them. Per the germline V gene, CDR1 is ENHRY and CDR2 is SYGVKD. The chain's CDR3 is CAISGTQSSYEQYF. The CDR3 nucleotides are TGTGCCATCAGTGGGACTCAGAGCTCCTACGAGCAGTACTTC.